Listed here is a single T cell receptor (beta chain). The method was immunoSEQ multiplex PCR; TCRdb's version includes in-frame clones alone and lacks a portion of them. The table shows some 360,000 clones, with 80% to 90% occurring only once. This entry belongs to a study of blood T cell repertoires in COVID-19. Unmatched junction bases numbered 6, after V lost 5 bases and J lost 6 bases. The length of the CDR3 is 13 residues. Seattle patients were enrolled while actively infected and followed longitudinally. Input material: peripheral blood. This chain uses TRBV12-3 or TRBV12-4 with TRBJ2-7; 8 bases are a match to TRBD1. The sequence was obtained from a woman aged 55-69 years with COVID-19, enrolled during active disease. CDR3 loop: CASSTRTGFEQYF. The CDR3 coding sequence is TGTGCCAGCAGTACACGGACAGGGTTCGAGCAGTACTTC.